One sample yielded the 28 T cell receptor beta chains listed below, sequenced in a study of cytomegalovirus exposure and HLA in healthy donors. In the PCR, 60 Vbeta and 13 Jbeta primers were used. Using immunoSEQ multiplex PCR, the repertoire was profiled, and TCRdb retains in-frame clones only, with some absent. The data show about 230,000 clones, around 88% seen once. The sample comprised PBMCs. These receptor sequences come from a young woman in good health and CMV-seronegative.

The gene calls are TRBV29-1 and TRBJ2-7, with 10 nucleotides matching TRBD2. Germline V gene lookup returns CDR1 SQVTM and CDR2 ANQGSEA. The CDR3 runs to 15 residues. V gave up 4 bases and J gave up 2 bases; unmatched junction bases: 8. The CDR3 DNA reads as TGCAGCGTTGTCGGACTAGCGGTTAATACCTACGAGCAGTACTTC. It encodes CSVVGLAVNTYEQYF.

This clone was seen a few times. This chain links TRBV6-5 with TRBJ1-1; 7 bases align to TRBD1. Germline V gene sequence: CDR1 MNHEY, CDR2 SVGAGI. V was clipped by 2 bases and J by 5 bases; unmatched bases: 8. CDR3 length: 15 amino acids. The CDR3 nucleotides read TGTGCCAGCAGTTACGCTCACAGGGGTAGGACTGAAGCTTTCTTT. Protein: CASSYAHRGRTEAFF.

The V gene is TRBV29-1, the J gene TRBJ1-1; D possibly corresponds to TRBD1 (5 bases). CDR3 length: 13 residues. CDR1 SQVTM and CDR2 ANQGSEA come from the germline V gene. DNA for the CDR3: TGCACCACACTCGGGGGGACGAACACTGAAGCTTTCTTT. This sequence encodes CTTLGGTNTEAFF.

With respect to this clone: Other nucleotide sequences in the sample specify the same CDR3. The gene calls are TRBV5-1 and TRBJ2-5, with 7 positions matching TRBD2. Germline-derived CDR1 and CDR2 are SGHRS and YFSETQ. Trimming removed 0 bases from V and 2 bases from J; junction bases left unmatched: 4. The CDR3 runs to 15 residues. CDR3 DNA sequence: TGCGCCAGCAGCTTGGCTGGGACTACGCAAGAGACCCAGTACTTC. It encodes CASSLAGTTQETQYF.

The chain couples TRBV7-8 to TRBJ2-7; weak D call: TRBD2 (5 bases). With 7 bases removed from V and 2 bases from J, the gap between germline ends came to 12 bases. CDR1 is SGHVS, CDR2 FQNEAQ, per germline. The length of the CDR3 is 13 residues. The CDR3 is CASNAAEPYEQYF. The CDR3 coding sequence is TGTGCCAGCAACGCAGCGGAGCCCTACGAGCAGTACTTC.

This chain connects TRBV2 to TRBJ1-2; D possibly corresponds to TRBD1 (5 bases). CDR3 length equals 16 residues. V was trimmed by 4 bases and J by 4 bases, leaving 19 bases between them. Germline V gene sequence: CDR1 SNHLY, CDR2 FYNNEI. The CDR3 region is CASSAFRVGIRYGYTF. As DNA, the CDR3 is TGTGCCAGCAGTGCGTTCAGGGTGGGGATTCGCTATGGCTACACCTTC.

This rearrangement joins TRBV27 to TRBJ1-4; D unresolved. The CDR3 totals 14 residues. Per the germline V gene, CDR1 is MNHEY and CDR2 is SMNVEV (reference sequence). The germline V and J ends were trimmed by 6 bases and 4 bases, with 12 bases remaining between them. Here the CDR3 DNA reads TGTGCCAGCAGATCGGGTCAGCGTAATGAAAAACTGTTTTTT. This gives the protein CASRSGQRNEKLFF. Variable domain in full (rest from reference TRBV27 and TRBJ1-4): EAQVTQNPRYLITVTGKKLTVTCSQNMNHEYMSWYRQDPGLGLRQIYYSMNVEVTDKGDVPEGYKVSRKEKRNFPLILESPSPNQTSLYFCASRSGQRNEKLFFGSGTQLSVL.

V and J are TRBV18 and TRBJ1-3, with unresolved D. Between the trimmed V and J ends, which lost 1 base and 5 bases, there was a span of 9 bases. Germline CDR1 KGHSH, CDR2 LQKENI. CDR3 length equals 14 residues. The CDR3 nucleotides are TGTGCCAGCTCACCACAAAACAGCCGAAACACCATATATTTT. This gives the protein CASSPQNSRNTIYF.

This clone occurred once. CDR3 bases: TGTGCCAGCAGTTACTCCTCCGCTAGCTCCTACGAGCAGTACTTC. Residues: CASSYSSASSYEQYF. The rearrangement uses TRBV6-6 and TRBJ2-7, with D unresolved. The CDR3 runs 15 residues. Germline V gene sequence: CDR1 MNHNY, CDR2 SVGAGI (reference sequence). The V end was cut by 0 bases, the J end by 0 bases, with 9 bases between.

J is TRBJ2-3 and V is TRBV4-2; 11 nucleotides line up with TRBD2. Trimming cost V 4 bases and J 7 bases; bases outside gene matches: 10. The germline V gene has CDR1 LGHNA and CDR2 YNFKEQ. CDR3 size: 16 residues. CDR3 sequence (DNA): TGTGCCAGCAGCCTCTCGACTAGCGGGGTGGAAAATACGCAGTATTTT. Translated: CASSLSTSGVENTQYF.

The chain's CDR3 is CASSYSGTGWNTIYF. Here the CDR3 DNA reads TGTGCCAGCAGTTATTCCGGGACAGGGTGGAACACCATATATTTT. V and J are TRBV6-5 and TRBJ1-3; 9 bases map to TRBD1. Germline loops: CDR1 MNHEY, CDR2 SVGAGI. The CDR3 runs to 15 residues. Losses at the gene ends were 3 bases for V and 7 bases for J; bases not matched to a gene: 7.

This clone was found a few times. This rearrangement joins TRBV4-1 to TRBJ2-5; D unresolved. The V gene lost 6 bases and the J gene lost 3 bases, with 14 bases spanning the gap. The CDR3 totals 14 residues. Germline V lookup: CDR1 MGHRA, CDR2 YSYEKL. The DNA of the CDR3 is TGCGCCAGCAGGGTGGTGGGTCGGGAAGAGACCCAGTACTTC. This translates into CASRVVGREETQYF.

The chain links TRBV5-8 to TRBJ2-5, with unresolved D. Germline lookup yields CDR1 SGHTS and CDR2 YDEGEE. The CDR3 length is 15 residues. V gave up 3 bases and J gave up 0 bases, with 12 bases separating them. The CDR3 sequence: CASSSQPMYQETQYF. The CDR3 bases are TGTGCCAGCAGCTCGCAACCTATGTACCAAGAGACCCAGTACTTC.

The chain joins TRBV11-3 to TRBJ2-1; 11 bases align to TRBD2. CDR1 is SGHNT and CDR2 is YENEEA in the germline V gene. There are 16 residues in the CDR3. V lost 1 base, J lost 6 bases, and 5 bases stayed unmatched. The CDR3 bases are TGTGCCAGCAGCTTAGGTCGGCTAGCGGGGGGCAATGAGCAGTTCTTC. This encodes CASSLGRLAGGNEQFF.

This clone was picked up one time. This rearrangement joins TRBV29-1 to TRBJ2-7; TRBD2 is a possible D gene (7 bases). Germline lookup yields CDR1 SQVTM and CDR2 ANQGSEA. The CDR3 has 12 residues. Trimming took 7 bases from V and 3 from J, leaving 13 bases between them. The CDR3, as DNA: TGCAGCGCCCGGGGGGCCCTCTACGAGCAGTACTTC. It codes for CSARGALYEQYF.

V gene TRBV9 combines with J gene TRBJ2-3, with 9 bases fitting TRBD2. The germline V gene encodes CDR1 SGDLS and CDR2 YYNGEE. The junction had 8 bases not matched to a gene; V was cut back by 4 bases and J by 5 bases. This CDR3 contains 15 residues. DNA of the CDR3: TGTGCCAGCAGCTCCGCCGGGACTAGCTTAGATACGCAGTATTTT. It translates to CASSSAGTSLDTQYF.

V usage is TRBV5-6 and J usage is TRBJ2-1, with D perhaps TRBD2 (6 bases). The CDR3 contains 17 residues. Germline V gene data show CDR1 as SGHDT and CDR2 as YYEEEE. V was pared by 2 bases and J by 2 bases, with 17 bases between. CDR3 DNA sequence: TGTGCCAGCAGCTTTGGGAGTAGCGGAGAAACCTACAATGAGCAGTTCTTC. This translates into CASSFGSSGETYNEQFF.

The rearrangement links TRBV4-2 to TRBJ1-1, with D perhaps TRBD1 (6 bases). The CDR3 consists of 15 residues. Germline CDR1 LGHNA, CDR2 YNFKEQ. With 3 bases removed from V and 6 bases from J, the gap between germline ends came to 17 bases. The CDR3 sequence: CASSQDRGGRPEAFF. The CDR3 nucleotides are TGTGCCAGCAGCCAGGATAGGGGGGGACGGCCTGAAGCTTTCTTT.

The genes are TRBV6-5 and TRBJ2-3; 7 bases map to TRBD1. CDR3 size: 14 residues. Trimming at V came to 10 bases and at J to 4 bases, leaving 11 bases not matched to a gene. Looked up from germline, CDR1 is MNHEY and CDR2 is SVGAGI. CDR3 sequence reads: CATQTGSSADTQYF. DNA of the CDR3: TGTGCCACACAGACAGGGTCAAGCGCAGATACGCAGTATTTT.

The V call is TRBV9, the J call TRBJ1-1; 8 bases are shared with TRBD1. This CDR3 region has 17 residues. Germline V gene data show CDR1 as SGDLS and CDR2 as YYNGEE. J gave up 0 bases and V 4 bases, and 11 bases lay outside the gene matches. This chain's CDR3 is CASSLGQGSILNTEAFF. CDR3 nucleotide sequence: TGTGCCAGCAGCTTAGGACAGGGCTCAATCTTGAACACTGAAGCTTTCTTT.

CDR3 coding DNA: TGTGCCAGCACCCTAGCGGGAACCGGGGAGCTGTTTTTT. This sequence encodes CASTLAGTGELFF. The chain has TRBV27 and TRBJ2-2; 9 bases line up with TRBD2. There are 13 residues in the CDR3. Germline loops: CDR1 MNHEY, CDR2 SMNVEV (reference sequence). The V segment lost 7 bases and the J segment 5 bases; nucleotides outside the gene matches: 2.

The CDR3 spells CASSVGGGHTGELFF. In nucleotides, the CDR3 is TGTGCCAGCAGCGTAGGAGGAGGGCACACCGGGGAGCTGTTTTTT. The chain links TRBV9 to TRBJ2-2, with D possibly matching TRBD2 (6 bases). V lost 0 bases to trimming and J lost 3 bases, with 9 bases between them. CDR3 size: 15 residues. The germline CDR1 and CDR2 sequences are SGDLS and YYNGEE.

The chain employs TRBV7-2 and TRBJ2-7; TRBD2 aligns across 9 bases. CDR1 and CDR2 (germline): SGHTA, FQGNSA. CDR3 length equals 16 residues. V shed 1 base and J 7 bases; nucleotides not matched to a gene: 11. In nucleotides, the CDR3 is TGTGCCAGCAGCTTAGGTTCGGGACTAGCTTCGGGGGAGCAGTACTTC. Amino acids: CASSLGSGLASGEQYF.

This chain joins TRBV6-4 and TRBJ1-1; no definite D call. This CDR3 is built from 12 residues. V was trimmed by 0 bases and J by 4 bases, leaving 3 bases between them. Germline V gives CDR1 MRHNA, CDR2 SNTAGT. CDR3 nucleotide sequence: TGTGCCAGCAGTGACTCCGTCACTGAAGCTTTCTTT. Translated: CASSDSVTEAFF.

The chain has TRBV12-5 and TRBJ2-5, with a weak D call TRBD1 (6 bases). The CDR3 runs 12 residues. The V end was cut by 9 bases, the J end by 2 bases, with 10 bases between. Germline lookup yields CDR1 LGHNT and CDR2 FRNRAP. For the CDR3, the DNA is TGTGCTAGCGCGAGGGGGCAAGAGACCCAGTACTTC. Protein: CASARGQETQYF.

The rearrangement joins TRBV19 to TRBJ2-2, with 12 bases that match TRBD1. The V segment lost 8 bases and the J segment 3 bases; nucleotides outside the gene matches: 7. The CDR3 consists of 16 residues. The germline gives CDR1 LNHDA, CDR2 SQIVND (reference sequence). For the CDR3, the DNA is TGTGCCAGTCGGGGGGACAGGGGGCGCGACACCGGGGAGCTGTTTTTT. Encoded protein: CASRGDRGRDTGELFF.

V usage is TRBV5-6 and J usage is TRBJ1-1; D not certain. CDR1 and CDR2 from the germline V gene are SGHDT and YYEEEE. CDR3 length equals 13 residues. V was shortened by 7 bases and J by 1 base, with 11 bases between the two germline ends. The CDR3 bases are TGTGCCAGCGAGGGTCAGCCGAACACTGAAGCTTTCTTT. Translating it yields CASEGQPNTEAFF.

The chain combines TRBV4-1 with TRBJ1-2; no firm D call. The V end lost 4 bases, the J end lost 4 bases, and 7 bases lay between the germline ends. From germline, CDR1 is MGHRA and CDR2 YSYEKL. This CDR3 region has 12 residues. CDR3 sequence: CASSPGGYGYTF. CDR3 in DNA: TGCGCCAGCAGCCCCGGCGGCTATGGCTACACCTTC.